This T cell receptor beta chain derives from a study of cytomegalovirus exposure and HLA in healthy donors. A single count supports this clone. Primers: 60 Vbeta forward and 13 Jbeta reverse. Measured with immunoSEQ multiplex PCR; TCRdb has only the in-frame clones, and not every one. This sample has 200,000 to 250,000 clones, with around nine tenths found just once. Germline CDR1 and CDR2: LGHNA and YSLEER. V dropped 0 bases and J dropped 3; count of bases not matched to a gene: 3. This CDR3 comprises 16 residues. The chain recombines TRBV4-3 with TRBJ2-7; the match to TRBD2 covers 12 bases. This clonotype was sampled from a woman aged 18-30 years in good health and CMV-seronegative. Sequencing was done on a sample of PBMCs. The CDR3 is CASSQEGGLAGYEQYF. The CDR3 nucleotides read TGCGCCAGCAGCCAAGAAGGGGGACTAGCGGGCTACGAGCAGTACTTC.